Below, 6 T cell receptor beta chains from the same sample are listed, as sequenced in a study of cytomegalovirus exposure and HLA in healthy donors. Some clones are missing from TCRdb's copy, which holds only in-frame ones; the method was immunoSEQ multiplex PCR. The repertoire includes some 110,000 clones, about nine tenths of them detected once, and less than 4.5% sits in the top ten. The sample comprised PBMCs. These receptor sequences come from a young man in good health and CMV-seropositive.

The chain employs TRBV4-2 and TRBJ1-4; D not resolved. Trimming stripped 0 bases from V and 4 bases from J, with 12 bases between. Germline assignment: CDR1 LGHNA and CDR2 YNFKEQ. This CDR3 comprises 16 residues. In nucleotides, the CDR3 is TGTGCCAGCAGCCAAGATAAGCGGAGGCTTAATGAAAAACTGTTTTTT. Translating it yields CASSQDKRRLNEKLFF.

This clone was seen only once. CDR3 bases: TGTGCCAGCAGCTTAGGGCGGTACTATGGCTACACCTTC. Protein: CASSLGRYYGYTF. The chain recombines TRBV13 with TRBJ1-2; D call uncertain. Germline V gene lookup returns CDR1 PRHDT and CDR2 FYEKMQ (reference sequence). The V and J ends lost 0 bases and 3 bases respectively, with 5 bases between them. This CDR3 region has 13 residues.

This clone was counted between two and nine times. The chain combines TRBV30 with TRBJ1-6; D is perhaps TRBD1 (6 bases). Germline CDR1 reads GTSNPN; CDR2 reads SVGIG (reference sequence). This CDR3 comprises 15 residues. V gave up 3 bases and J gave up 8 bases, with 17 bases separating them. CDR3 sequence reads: CAWRPFRGLDSPLHF. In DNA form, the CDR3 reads TGTGCCTGGAGGCCATTCAGGGGTCTGGATTCACCCCTCCACTTT. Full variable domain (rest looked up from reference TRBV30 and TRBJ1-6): SQTIHQWPATLVQPVGSPLSLECTVEGTSNPNLYWYRQAAGRGLQLLFYSVGIGQISSEVPQNLSASRPQDRQFILSSKKLLLSDSGFYLCAWRPFRGLDSPLHFGNGTRLTVT.

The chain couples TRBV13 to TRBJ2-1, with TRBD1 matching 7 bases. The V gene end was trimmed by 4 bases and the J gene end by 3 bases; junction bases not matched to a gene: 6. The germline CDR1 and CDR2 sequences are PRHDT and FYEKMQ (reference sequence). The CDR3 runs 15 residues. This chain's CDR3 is CASSYGQVNYNEQFF. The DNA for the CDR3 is TGTGCCAGCAGCTACGGACAGGTTAACTACAATGAGCAGTTCTTC.

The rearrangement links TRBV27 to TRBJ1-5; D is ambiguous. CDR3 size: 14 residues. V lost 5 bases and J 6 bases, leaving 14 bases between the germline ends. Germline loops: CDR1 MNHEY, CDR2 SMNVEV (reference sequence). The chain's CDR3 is CASSPGAPVQPQHF. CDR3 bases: TGTGCCAGCAGTCCCGGAGCCCCCGTTCAGCCCCAGCATTTT.

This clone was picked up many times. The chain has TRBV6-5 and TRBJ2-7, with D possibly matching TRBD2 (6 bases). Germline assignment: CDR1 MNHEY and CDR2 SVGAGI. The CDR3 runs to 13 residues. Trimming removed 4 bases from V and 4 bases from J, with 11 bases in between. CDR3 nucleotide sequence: TGTGCCAGCAGTTCACCTGGGGGGTACGAGCAGTACTTC. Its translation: CASSSPGGYEQYF.